Below, 22 T cell receptor beta chains from the same sample are listed, as sequenced in a study of cytomegalovirus exposure and HLA in healthy donors. It was with 60 Vbeta and 13 Jbeta primers that the PCR ran. The table came from immunoSEQ multiplex PCR; TCRdb's copy has only in-frame clones and leaves some out. The sample has about 85,000 clones, approximately 80% seen once; the top ten hold more than 20%. Sequencing was done on a sample of PBMCs. The receptor source for this set is a woman between 45 and 60 years old in good health and CMV-seropositive.

The chain recombines TRBV5-1 with TRBJ2-5; 7 nucleotides align to TRBD1. Germline CDR1 is SGHRS and CDR2 is YFSETQ. CDR3 size: 12 residues. V was pared by 5 bases and J by 5 bases, with 3 bases of the junction left unmatched. DNA of the CDR3: TGCGCCAGCAGGATGACAGGGGAGACCCAGTACTTC. Its translation is CASRMTGETQYF.

This clone was seen a single time. The chain couples TRBV7-8 to TRBJ2-7, with 9 bases lining up with TRBD1. V was clipped by 5 bases and J by 5 bases; unmatched bases: 4. Germline V lookup: CDR1 SGHVS, CDR2 FQNEAQ. The CDR3 runs 13 residues. The CDR3 nucleotides are TGTGCCAGCAGCCGAGGGACAGGGAACGAGCAGTACTTC. Protein product: CASSRGTGNEQYF.

The CDR3 DNA reads as TGTGCCAGCATCGCAACTAGGGTGACCGGGGAGCTGTTTTTT. It yields the protein CASIATRVTGELFF. The chain uses TRBV28 and TRBJ2-2; possible D gene TRBD2, 5 bases. Trimming stripped 7 bases from V and 5 bases from J, with 14 bases between. From germline, CDR1 is MDHEN and CDR2 SYDVKM. The CDR3 contains 14 residues.

This chain connects TRBV10-3 to TRBJ1-6; maybe TRBD1 (6 bases). The CDR3 covers 14 residues. Germline-derived CDR1 and CDR2 are ENHRY and SYGVKD. Trimming removed 6 bases from V and 5 bases from J, with 11 bases in between. In DNA, the CDR3 is TGTGCCATCAGGCGGGGGGGCGATAATTCACCCCTCCACTTT. Protein sequence: CAIRRGGDNSPLHF.

This chain joins TRBV15 and TRBJ1-1; maybe TRBD1 (6 bases). The length of the CDR3 is 14 residues. Trimming shortened V by 3 bases and J by 1 base, and 9 bases separated the two germline ends. CDR1 and CDR2 from the germline V gene are LNHNV and YYDKDF (reference sequence). CDR3 loop: CATSRATGNTEAFF. CDR3 DNA: TGTGCCACCAGCAGGGCGACAGGGAACACTGAAGCTTTCTTT.

The chain is built from TRBV18 and TRBJ2-5, with TRBD1 matching 7 bases. Germline V lookup: CDR1 KGHSH, CDR2 LQKENI. CDR3 length: 16 amino acids. V gave up 6 bases and J gave up 5 bases; unmatched junction bases: 15. CDR3 loop: CASSPSQTGLEETQYF. The DNA of the CDR3 is TGTGCCAGCTCCCCCAGCCAGACAGGGCTGGAGGAGACCCAGTACTTC. Combining the CDR3 with reference TRBV18 and TRBJ2-5 gives the whole variable domain NAGVMQNPRHLVRRRGQEARLRCSPMKGHSHVYWYRQLPEEGLKFMVYLQKENIIDESGMPKERFSAEFPKEGPSILRIQQVVRGDSAAYFCASSPSQTGLEETQYFGPGTRLLVL.

The chain combines TRBV7-2 with TRBJ2-1; D is unclear. The germline gives CDR1 SGHTA, CDR2 FQGNSA. CDR3 size: 12 residues. V lost 6 bases to trimming and J lost 7 bases, with 10 bases between them. Here the CDR3 reads CASSTTMNEQFF. In DNA, the CDR3 is TGTGCCAGCAGTACAACAATGAATGAGCAGTTCTTC.

The chain couples TRBV2 to TRBJ1-1; 9 bases align to TRBD1. Germline-derived CDR1 and CDR2 are SNHLY and FYNNEI. With V trimmed by 6 bases and J by 1 base, 6 bases remained unmatched. This CDR3 is built from 15 residues. The CDR3 here is CASRHRDRENTEAFF. DNA for the CDR3: TGTGCCAGCAGACACCGGGACAGGGAGAACACTGAAGCTTTCTTT.

The chain combines TRBV10-3 with TRBJ1-2, with 10 bases identical to TRBD1. This CDR3 region has 15 residues. Germline V gene lookup returns CDR1 ENHRY and CDR2 SYGVKD. V shed 6 bases and J 6 bases; nucleotides not matched to a gene: 10. CDR3: CAIRPPGQGIHGYTF. The CDR3 DNA is TGTGCCATCAGGCCTCCGGGACAGGGGATTCATGGCTACACCTTC.

The V and J genes are TRBV18 and TRBJ1-1; D may be TRBD1 (5 bases). CDR1 is KGHSH, CDR2 LQKENI, per germline. Trimming shortened V by 0 bases and J by 4 bases, and 15 bases separated the two germline ends. CDR3 size: 16 residues. The CDR3 loop is CASSPPGRNGGTEAFF. CDR3 nucleotide sequence: TGTGCCAGCTCACCACCGGGGCGAAACGGGGGCACTGAAGCTTTCTTT.

The V call is TRBV9, the J call TRBJ2-1, with a weak D call TRBD2 (6 bases). The germline CDR1 and CDR2 sequences are SGDLS and YYNGEE. V lost 3 bases, J lost 9 bases, and 10 bases lay in between. The CDR3 extends over 12 amino acids. The CDR3 nucleotides are TGTGCCAGCAGCGCCTGGGGGGTTGAGCAGTTCTTC. Translating it yields CASSAWGVEQFF.

The gene calls are TRBV5-1 and TRBJ1-4; 12 positions agree with TRBD1. J gave up 7 bases and V 3 bases, and 10 bases lay outside the gene matches. Germline V gene data show CDR1 as SGHRS and CDR2 as YFSETQ. The CDR3 consists of 17 residues. CDR3 DNA: TGCGCCAGCAGCTATACGGGACAGGGGGCAGGCAGTGAAAAACTGTTTTTT. It translates to CASSYTGQGAGSEKLFF. The entire variable domain, with the rest obtained from reference TRBV5-1 and TRBJ1-4, is as follows: KAGVTQTPRYLIKTRGQQVTLSCSPISGHRSVSWYQQTPGQGLQFLFEYFSETQRNKGNFPGRFSGRQFSNSRSEMNVSTLELGDSALYLCASSYTGQGAGSEKLFFGSGTQLSVL.

V gene TRBV7-8 combines with J gene TRBJ2-3; D perhaps matches TRBD2 (6 bases). This CDR3 region has 14 residues. Trimming cost V 3 bases and J 1 base, with 8 bases left between them. The germline V gene has CDR1 SGHVS and CDR2 FQNEAQ. CDR3 residues: CASSLGLRTDTQYF. The CDR3, as DNA: TGTGCCAGCAGCTTGGGACTTCGCACAGATACGCAGTATTTT.

This clone was observed a few times. This same CDR3 is encoded by further DNA sequences in the sample. V usage is TRBV7-9 and J usage is TRBJ2-3; D may be TRBD2 (6 bases). The germline CDR1 and CDR2 sequences are SEHNR and FQNEAQ (reference sequence). The ends were cut back, 3 bases at V and 4 bases at J, with 8 bases in the middle. The CDR3 has 13 amino acids. CDR3: CASSFGGADTQYF. CDR3 DNA: TGTGCCAGCAGCTTCGGAGGGGCAGATACGCAGTATTTT.

In its sample, this clone was seen once. The chain is built from TRBV2 and TRBJ1-1, with 10 bases that match TRBD1. The CDR3 runs to 12 residues. In germline, CDR1 is SNHLY, CDR2 FYNNEI. V dropped 10 bases and J dropped 4; count of bases not matched to a gene: 3. CDR3 residues: CATRDRGTEAFF. Written as DNA, the CDR3 is TGTGCCACCCGGGACAGGGGCACTGAAGCTTTCTTT.

For this clone: One junction end does not reproduce the germline sequence, and a read error may be involved. The chain recombines TRBV7-9 with TRBJ1-5, with D unclear. The CDR3 is 12 amino acids. CDR1 is SEHNR and CDR2 is FQNEAQ in the germline V gene (reference sequence). The CDR3 loop is CSSTTIAGPQHF. CDR3 in DNA: TGTTCCAGCACCACCATTGCGGGGCCCCAGCATTTT.

This chain uses TRBV5-4 with TRBJ1-4, with TRBD1 matching 7 bases. The V and J ends lost 0 bases and 2 bases, in that order; junction bases with no gene match: 1. Germline V gene sequence: CDR1 SGHNT, CDR2 YYREEE (reference sequence). The length of the CDR3 is 15 residues. CDR3: CASSLEGGTNEKLFF. CDR3 DNA: TGTGCCAGCAGCTTGGAAGGGGGCACTAATGAAAAACTGTTTTTT.

This rearrangement joins TRBV7-9 to TRBJ1-2; D not resolved. The V gene's germline CDR1 is SEHNR and CDR2 FQNEAQ (reference sequence). CDR3 length equals 12 residues. V was pared by 7 bases and J by 10 bases, with 16 bases between. The CDR3 DNA reads TGTGCCAGCACCCGAGGGAGTGCCATCTACACCTTC. Translation gives CASTRGSAIYTF.

This clone has a single count. The gene calls are TRBV4-1 and TRBJ1-5, with D uncertain. Trimming removed 4 bases from V and 4 bases from J, with 17 bases in between. The germline V gene encodes CDR1 MGHRA and CDR2 YSYEKL. CDR3 size: 16 residues. CDR3 amino acids: CASSLSFGQVNQPQHF. The CDR3 bases are TGCGCCAGCAGCCTATCTTTTGGGCAAGTAAATCAGCCCCAGCATTTT.

The CDR3 DNA reads TGTGCCAGCAGTCAAGCCTGGGGGCTTGGCTACACCTTC. It codes for CASSQAWGLGYTF. The chain joins TRBV6-5 to TRBJ1-2, with D perhaps matching TRBD1 (6 bases). The CDR3 covers 13 residues. Germline lookup yields CDR1 MNHEY and CDR2 SVGAGI. V was pared by 5 bases and J by 7 bases, with 14 bases between.

V gene TRBV27 combines with J gene TRBJ2-1; D not certain. V shed 3 bases and J shed 7 bases, with 4 bases lying between them. CDR1 and CDR2 from the germline V gene are MNHEY and SMNVEV (reference sequence). The CDR3 is made up of 11 amino acids. The CDR3 spells CASSFRNEQFF. Written as DNA, the CDR3 is TGTGCCAGCAGTTTCCGGAATGAGCAGTTCTTC.

This rearrangement joins TRBV6-6 to TRBJ1-2, with 9 bases aligning to TRBD1. After removal of 6 bases from V and 6 bases from J, the junction contained 11 bases not matched to a gene. Looked up from germline, CDR1 is MNHNY and CDR2 is SVGAGI (reference sequence). There are 15 residues in the CDR3. The CDR3 DNA reads as TGTGCCAGCAGACCCGGGACAGGGACCTTGGATGGCTACACCTTC. Translating it yields CASRPGTGTLDGYTF.